Following are 9 T cell receptor beta chains from one sample sequenced in a study of shared clonotypes between healthy human individuals. Using immunoSEQ multiplex PCR, the repertoire was profiled, and TCRdb retains in-frame clones only, with some absent. The sample records around 2.1 million clones, around 95% being singletons. The specimen sequenced was naive CD4+ T cells sorted from blood. Stated subset: CD45RA+ positively selected. These receptors all stem from a man between 18 and 35 years old in good health.

This clone showed up just once. V usage is TRBV6-6 and J usage is TRBJ2-3, with 7 bases fitting TRBD1. Germline V gene lookup returns CDR1 MNHNY and CDR2 SVGAGI (reference sequence). Trimming at V came to 10 bases and at J to 0 bases, leaving 10 bases not matched to a gene. This CDR3 is 15 amino acids long. CDR3 loop: CAIRPGTASTDTQYF. In nucleotides, the CDR3 is TGTGCCATCCGCCCCGGGACAGCAAGCACAGATACGCAGTATTTT.

The rearrangement links TRBV28 to TRBJ2-1; D assignment may be TRBD1 or TRBD2 (5 bases each). This CDR3 has 16 residues. The germline V gene encodes CDR1 MDHEN and CDR2 SYDVKM. Trimming shortened V by 6 bases and J by 3 bases, and 18 bases separated the two germline ends. The CDR3 sequence: CASSEVGVGSYNEQFF. As DNA, the CDR3 is TGTGCCAGCAGCGAGGTGGGGGTAGGGAGCTACAATGAGCAGTTCTTC.

This chain connects TRBV2 to TRBJ2-7; maybe TRBD1 (5 bases). CDR1 is SNHLY and CDR2 is FYNNEI in the germline V gene. The ends were cut back, 4 bases at V and 7 bases at J, with 14 bases in the middle. The CDR3 runs to 13 residues. Here the CDR3 reads CASSAQGAWEQYF. The CDR3 nucleotides are TGTGCCAGCAGTGCTCAGGGCGCGTGGGAGCAGTACTTC.

The V gene is TRBV19, the J gene TRBJ1-4, with D maybe TRBD1 (6 bases). V shed 5 bases and J shed 0 bases, with 13 bases lying between them. The CDR3 runs 16 residues. The germline gives CDR1 LNHDA, CDR2 SQIVND (reference sequence). CDR3 DNA sequence: TGTGCCAGTAGTGTCTCGGGACAAGCAACTAATGAAAAACTGTTTTTT. Translating it yields CASSVSGQATNEKLFF.

The chain uses TRBV14 and TRBJ1-1; D gene ambiguous. CDR1 SGHDN and CDR2 FVKESK come from the germline V gene. V was shortened by 2 bases and J by 4 bases, with 11 bases between the two germline ends. The CDR3 spans 14 residues. Written as DNA, the CDR3 is TGTGCCAGCAGCCAATGGGAAGGAGGCACTGAAGCTTTCTTT. Residues: CASSQWEGGTEAFF.

This chain connects TRBV5-1 to TRBJ1-6, with 7 nucleotides matching TRBD1. This CDR3 is 15 amino acids long. Germline CDR1 and CDR2: SGHRS and YFSETQ. Losses at the gene ends were 0 bases for V and 9 bases for J; bases not matched to a gene: 6. The CDR3 nucleotides read TGCGCCAGCAGCTTGGGACAGGGAGGGGGTTCACCCCTCCACTTT. This sequence encodes CASSLGQGGGSPLHF.

J is TRBJ1-6 and V is TRBV5-1, with D perhaps matching TRBD1 (5 bases). The CDR3 contains 13 residues. Per germline, CDR1 SGHRS and CDR2 YFSETQ. V lost 7 bases and J lost 9, with 14 bases in between. This chain's CDR3 is CASGGSLGSPLHF. The CDR3 DNA is TGCGCCAGCGGGGGGAGCCTCGGTTCACCCCTCCACTTT.

The V gene is TRBV29-1, the J gene TRBJ2-5, with D perhaps matching TRBD1 (6 bases). V gave up 0 bases and J gave up 5 bases, with 16 bases separating them. This CDR3 is 15 amino acids long. Looked up from germline, CDR1 is SQVTM and CDR2 is ANQGSEA. The chain's CDR3 is CSVEDAGRGRETQYF. Written as DNA, the CDR3 is TGCAGCGTTGAAGATGCAGGCAGGGGCAGGGAGACCCAGTACTTC.

V gene TRBV27 combines with J gene TRBJ1-4; D is ambiguous. Germline values: CDR1 MNHEY, CDR2 SMNVEV (reference sequence). V lost 5 bases and J lost 0, with 10 bases in between. The CDR3 extends over 15 amino acids. The CDR3, as DNA: TGTGCCAGCAGTCTTCGATTTGCAACTAATGAAAAACTGTTTTTT. Translation gives CASSLRFATNEKLFF.